The clone carrying this TCR beta chain was detected ten times or more. What it binds is unknown. These data originate in a study of regulatory T cells in long-lasting Graves disease. Study at large: In persistent Graves' disease, antithyroid drugs had been taken for over 5 years and TSH receptor antibodies stayed positive. Findings of the study overall: The TCR repertoire of persistent Graves' patients was less diverse than that of newly diagnosed ones.

Assembly of TCR beta libraries relied on iRepertoire HTBI primers together with Arm-PCR of CDR3 regions. From the multiplex PCR reads, TCRdb called clonotypes with MiXCR, one entry per CDR3 protein. The sample lists 400,000 to 500,000 distinct CDR3 sequences, around 20% occurring once. V trimming: 4 bases; J trimming: 7 bases; junction bases outside the gene matches: 4. Germline V gene data show CDR1 as MNHEY and CDR2 as SMNVEV (reference sequence). The CDR3 totals 13 residues. Sample time point: persistent/refractory GD, antithyroid drugs over 5 years with positive TRAb. PBMCs were the source of the RNA used for TCR sequencing.

This sequence joins TRBV27 and TRBJ1-2; 9 nucleotides line up with TRBD1. The sequenced sample was peripheral blood mononuclear cells (PBMCs), obtained when the disease was refractory, from a patient treated with antithyroid drugs. The TCR was taken from a female donor with Graves disease. The CDR3: CASSWGQGGGYTF. DNA of the CDR3: TGTGCCAGCAGTTGGGGACAGGGAGGTGGCTACACCTTC.